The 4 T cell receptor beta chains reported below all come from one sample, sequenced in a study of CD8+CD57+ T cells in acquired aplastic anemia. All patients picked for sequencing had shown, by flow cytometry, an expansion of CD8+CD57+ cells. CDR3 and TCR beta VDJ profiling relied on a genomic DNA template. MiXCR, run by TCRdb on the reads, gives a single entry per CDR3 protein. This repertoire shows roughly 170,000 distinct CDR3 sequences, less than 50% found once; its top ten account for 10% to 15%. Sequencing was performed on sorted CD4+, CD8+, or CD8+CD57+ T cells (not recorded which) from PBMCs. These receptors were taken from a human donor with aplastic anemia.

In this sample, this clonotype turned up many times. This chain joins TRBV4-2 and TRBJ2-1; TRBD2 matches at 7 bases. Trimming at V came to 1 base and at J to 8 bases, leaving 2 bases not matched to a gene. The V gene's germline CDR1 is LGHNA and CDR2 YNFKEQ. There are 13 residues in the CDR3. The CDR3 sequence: CASSQGRGDEQFF. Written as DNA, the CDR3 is TGTGCCAGCAGCCAAGGTCGGGGGGATGAGCAGTTCTTC.

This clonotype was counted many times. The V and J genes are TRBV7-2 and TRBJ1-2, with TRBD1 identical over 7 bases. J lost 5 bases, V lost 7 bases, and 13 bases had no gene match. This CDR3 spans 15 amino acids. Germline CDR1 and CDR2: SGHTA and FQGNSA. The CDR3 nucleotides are TGTGCCAGCACCGACCGACAGGGAGGAGGGTATGGCTACACCTTC. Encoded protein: CASTDRQGGGYGYTF. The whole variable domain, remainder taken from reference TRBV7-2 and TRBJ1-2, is GAGVSQSPSNKVTEKGKDVELRCDPISGHTALYWYRQSLGQGLEFLIYFQGNSAPDKSGLPSDRFSAERTGGSVSTLTIQRTQQEDSAVYLCASTDRQGGGYGYTFGSGTRLTVV.

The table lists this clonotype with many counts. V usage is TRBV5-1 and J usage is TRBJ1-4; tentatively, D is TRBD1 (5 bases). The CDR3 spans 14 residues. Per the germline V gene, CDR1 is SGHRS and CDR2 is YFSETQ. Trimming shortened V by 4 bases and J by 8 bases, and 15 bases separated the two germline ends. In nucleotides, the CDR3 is TGCGCCAGCAGCCCGATGGGGACGGGGGAAAAACTGTTTTTT. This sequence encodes CASSPMGTGEKLFF.

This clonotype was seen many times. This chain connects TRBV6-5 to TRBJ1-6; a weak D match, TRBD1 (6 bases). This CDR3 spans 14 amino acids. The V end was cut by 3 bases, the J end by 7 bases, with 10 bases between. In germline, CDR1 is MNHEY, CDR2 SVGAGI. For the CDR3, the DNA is TGTGCCAGCAGTTATCTCCAGGGGAATTCACCCCTCCACTTT. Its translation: CASSYLQGNSPLHF.